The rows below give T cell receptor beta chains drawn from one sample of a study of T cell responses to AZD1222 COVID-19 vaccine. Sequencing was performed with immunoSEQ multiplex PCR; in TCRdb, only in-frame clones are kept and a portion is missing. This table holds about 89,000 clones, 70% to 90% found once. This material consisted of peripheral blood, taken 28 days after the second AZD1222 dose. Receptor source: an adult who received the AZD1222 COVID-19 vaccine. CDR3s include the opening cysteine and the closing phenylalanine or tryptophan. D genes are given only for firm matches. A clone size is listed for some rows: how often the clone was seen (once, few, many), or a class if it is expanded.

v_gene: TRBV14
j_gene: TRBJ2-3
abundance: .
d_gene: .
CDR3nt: TGTGCCAGCAGCCAAGATCTCCAGGGTAATACGCAGTATTTT
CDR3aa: CASSQDLQGNTQYF

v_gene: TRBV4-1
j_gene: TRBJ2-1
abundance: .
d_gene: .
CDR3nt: TGCGCCAGCAGCCATCTGAATGAGCAGTTCTTC
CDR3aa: CASSHLNEQFF

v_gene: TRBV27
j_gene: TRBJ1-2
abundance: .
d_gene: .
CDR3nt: TGTGCCAGCAGTACATCCAGCTACTATGGCTACACCTTC
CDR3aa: CASSTSSYYGYTF

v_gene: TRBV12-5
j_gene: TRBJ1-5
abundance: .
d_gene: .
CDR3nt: TGTGCTAGTGGTTTAGAAGGGAATCAGCCCCAGCATTTT
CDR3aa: CASGLEGNQPQHF

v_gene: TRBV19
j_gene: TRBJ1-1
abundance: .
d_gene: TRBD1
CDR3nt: TGTGCCAGTAGTATTGCTTCTTCGGACAGGGAAGCTTTCTTT
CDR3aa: CASSIASSDREAFF

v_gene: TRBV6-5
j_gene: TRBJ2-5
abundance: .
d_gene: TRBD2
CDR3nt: TGTGCCAGCAGCGTGACTAGCATAGGAGAGACCCAGTACTTC
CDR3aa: CASSVTSIGETQYF

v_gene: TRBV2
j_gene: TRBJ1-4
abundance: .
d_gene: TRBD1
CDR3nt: TGTGCCAGCAATACCCCGGGACAGGGAAGTGAAAAACTGTTTTTT
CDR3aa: CASNTPGQGSEKLFF

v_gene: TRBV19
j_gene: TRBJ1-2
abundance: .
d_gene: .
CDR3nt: TGTGCCAGTAGTGTGGATAACCCACCCCTATACTATGGCTACACCTTC
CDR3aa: CASSVDNPPLYYGYTF

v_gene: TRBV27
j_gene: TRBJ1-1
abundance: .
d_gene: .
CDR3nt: TGTGCCAGCAGACACTCCAGGGCCACCCTGAACACTGAAGCTTTCTTT
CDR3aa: CASRHSRATLNTEAFF

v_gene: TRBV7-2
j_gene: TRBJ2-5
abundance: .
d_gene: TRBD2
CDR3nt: TGTGCCAGCAGCTTAGGGCTAGCGGGGGGGCAAGAGACCCAGTACTTC
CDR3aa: CASSLGLAGGQETQYF

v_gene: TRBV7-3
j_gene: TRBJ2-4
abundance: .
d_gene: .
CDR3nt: TGTGCCAGCACCATCGACAGTTTTGTCCTAGCCAAAAACATTCAGTACTTC
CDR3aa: CASTIDSFVLAKNIQYF

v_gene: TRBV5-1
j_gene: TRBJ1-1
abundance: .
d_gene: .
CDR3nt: TGCGCCAGCAGCTTGGCCCCCAGGGGCCTTATGAACACTGAAGCTTTCTTT
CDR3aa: CASSLAPRGLMNTEAFF

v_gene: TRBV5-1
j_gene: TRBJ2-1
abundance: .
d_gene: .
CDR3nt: TGCGCCAGCAGCTTGGGGGTGAGCTCCTACAATGAGCAGTTCTTC
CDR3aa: CASSLGVSSYNEQFF

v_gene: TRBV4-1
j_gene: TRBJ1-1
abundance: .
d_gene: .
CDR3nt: TGCGCCAGCAGCCCCTCGGGTGCCCGGGACACTGAAGCTTTCTTT
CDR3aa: CASSPSGARDTEAFF

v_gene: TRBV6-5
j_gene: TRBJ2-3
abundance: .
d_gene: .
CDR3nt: TGTGCCAGCAGTTACGGCTGGGGGACCGGCACAGATACGCAGTATTTT
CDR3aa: CASSYGWGTGTDTQYF

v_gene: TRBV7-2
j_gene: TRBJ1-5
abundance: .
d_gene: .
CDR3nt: TGTGCCAGCAGCTTAGGAACCCCACGTAATCAGCCCCAGCATTTT
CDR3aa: CASSLGTPRNQPQHF

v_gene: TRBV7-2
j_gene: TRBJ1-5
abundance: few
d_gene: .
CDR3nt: TGTGCCAGCAGCCCTCGGCGGACGAACAATCAGCCCCAGCATTTT
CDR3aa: CASSPRRTNNQPQHF

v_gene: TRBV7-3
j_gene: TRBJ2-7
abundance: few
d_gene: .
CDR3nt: TGTGCCAGCAGCCTTGCCAGGGGAGATCGTTACGAGCAGTACTTC
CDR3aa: CASSLARGDRYEQYF

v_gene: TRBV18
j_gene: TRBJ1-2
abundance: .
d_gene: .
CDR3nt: TGTGCCAGCTCACCACCCCGGGGTTCTAGCGGCTACACCTTC
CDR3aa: CASSPPRGSSGYTF

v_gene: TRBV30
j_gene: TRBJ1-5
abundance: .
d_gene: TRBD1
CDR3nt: TGTGCCTGGAGTCGGAGCCGGGACAGGGGAAATCAGCCCCAGCATTTT
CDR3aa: CAWSRSRDRGNQPQHF

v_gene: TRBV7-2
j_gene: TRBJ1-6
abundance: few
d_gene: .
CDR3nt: TGTGCCAGCAGCCCCTTCGGCAGGGATAATTCACCCCTCCACTTT
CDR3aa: CASSPFGRDNSPLHF

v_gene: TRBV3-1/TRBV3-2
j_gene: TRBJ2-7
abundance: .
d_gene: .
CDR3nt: TGTGCCACCAAGGGCCAGGGAGCCTACGAGCAGTACTTC
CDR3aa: CATKGQGAYEQYF

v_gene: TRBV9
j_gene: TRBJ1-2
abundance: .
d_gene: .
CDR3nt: TGTGCCAGCCAAAGGGACCGCCTGAGGGGCTACACCTTC
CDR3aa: CASQRDRLRGYTF

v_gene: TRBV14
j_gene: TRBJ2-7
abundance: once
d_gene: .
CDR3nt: TGTGCCAGCAGCCGTTTACAGGGCTCCTACGAGCAGTACTTC
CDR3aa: CASSRLQGSYEQYF

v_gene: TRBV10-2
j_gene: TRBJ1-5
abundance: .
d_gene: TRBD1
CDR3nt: TGCGCCAGCAGGTTCGGACAGGGTAATCAGCCCCAGCATTTT
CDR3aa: CASRFGQGNQPQHF

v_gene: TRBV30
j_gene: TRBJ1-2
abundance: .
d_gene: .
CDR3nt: TGTGCCTGGAGTGTAAGCCATTCTTCCGGCTACACCTTC
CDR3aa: CAWSVSHSSGYTF

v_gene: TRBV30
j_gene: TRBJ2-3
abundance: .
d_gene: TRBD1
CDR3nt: TGTGCCTGGAGTACCGGGACAGGAACCACAGATACGCAGTATTTT
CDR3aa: CAWSTGTGTTDTQYF

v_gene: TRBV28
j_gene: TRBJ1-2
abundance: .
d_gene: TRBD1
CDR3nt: TGTGCCAGCAGTCCCGTTGGGACAGCCTATGGCTACACCTTC
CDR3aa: CASSPVGTAYGYTF

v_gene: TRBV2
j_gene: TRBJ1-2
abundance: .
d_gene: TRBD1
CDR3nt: TGTGCCAGTGCAGTATCCAGGGGGCAAGGCTACACCTTC
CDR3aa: CASAVSRGQGYTF

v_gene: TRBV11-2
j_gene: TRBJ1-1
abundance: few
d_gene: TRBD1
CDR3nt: TGTGCCAGCAGCCCACAGACAGGGAGTCACACTGAAGCTTTCTTT
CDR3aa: CASSPQTGSHTEAFF

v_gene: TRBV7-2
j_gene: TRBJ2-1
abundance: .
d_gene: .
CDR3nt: TGTGCCAGCAGCTTAGTGGGTGTCTCAAGCTCCTACAATGAGCAGTTCTTC
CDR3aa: CASSLVGVSSSYNEQFF

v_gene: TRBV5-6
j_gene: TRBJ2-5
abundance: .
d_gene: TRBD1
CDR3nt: TGTGCCAGCAGCTTCCGACATGGACAGGGGGAAAGGGAGACCCAGTACTTC
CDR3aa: CASSFRHGQGERETQYF

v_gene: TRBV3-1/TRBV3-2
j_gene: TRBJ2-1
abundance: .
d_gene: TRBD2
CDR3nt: TGTGCCAGCAGCCAAGTCGGGGGGGCCAGGACTGAGCAGTTCTTC
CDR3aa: CASSQVGGARTEQFF

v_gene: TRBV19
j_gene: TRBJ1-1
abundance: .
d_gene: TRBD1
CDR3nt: TGTGCCAGTATCGGGGAGACAGGGGCTTCTGGGAACACTGAAGCTTTCTTT
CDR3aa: CASIGETGASGNTEAFF

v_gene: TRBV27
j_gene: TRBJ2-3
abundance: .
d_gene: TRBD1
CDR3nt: TGTGCCAGCACCACCCGACCGGGGACAGGGCCGGAATTTAGCACAGATACGCAGTATTTT
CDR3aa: CASTTRPGTGPEFSTDTQYF

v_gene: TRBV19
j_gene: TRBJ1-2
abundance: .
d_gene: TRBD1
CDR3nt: TGTGCCAGTACCATCCGGGACAGGGCTAACTATGGCTACACCTTC
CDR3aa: CASTIRDRANYGYTF

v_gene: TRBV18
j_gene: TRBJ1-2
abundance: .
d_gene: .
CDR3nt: TGTGCCAGCTCACCAGATCTCCAGGGCGGACTTTATGGCTACACCTTC
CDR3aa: CASSPDLQGGLYGYTF

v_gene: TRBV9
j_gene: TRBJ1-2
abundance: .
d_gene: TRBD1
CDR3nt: TGTGCCAGCAGCGTGAGCAGGGGGATTAACTATGGCTACACCTTC
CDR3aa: CASSVSRGINYGYTF

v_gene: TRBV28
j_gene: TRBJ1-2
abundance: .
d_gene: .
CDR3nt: TGTGCCAGCAGTTATCCGCGCGGGGAGCGTGGCTACACCTTC
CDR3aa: CASSYPRGERGYTF

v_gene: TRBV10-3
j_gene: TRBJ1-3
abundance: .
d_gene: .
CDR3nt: TGTGCCATCAGTGATAAAATTGGTTCTGGAAACACCATATATTTT
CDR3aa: CAISDKIGSGNTIYF

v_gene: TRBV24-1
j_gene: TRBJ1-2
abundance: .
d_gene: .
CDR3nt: TGTGCCACCAGTGGTAATAGAGGGGACGGCGACTATGGCTACACCTTC
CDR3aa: CATSGNRGDGDYGYTF

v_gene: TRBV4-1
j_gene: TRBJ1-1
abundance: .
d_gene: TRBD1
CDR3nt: TGCGCCAGCAGCCAAGGTCAGGGGGCCGGCACTGAAGCTTTCTTT
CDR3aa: CASSQGQGAGTEAFF

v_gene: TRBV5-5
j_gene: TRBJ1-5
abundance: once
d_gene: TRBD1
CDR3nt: TGTGCCAGCAGCAATAGACAGGGGACCGGCAATCAGCCCCAGCATTTT
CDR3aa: CASSNRQGTGNQPQHF

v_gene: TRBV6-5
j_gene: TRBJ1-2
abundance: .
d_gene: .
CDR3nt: TGTGCCAGCTCTCCTGTAGCGAGGTGGGGCTACACCTTC
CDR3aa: CASSPVARWGYTF

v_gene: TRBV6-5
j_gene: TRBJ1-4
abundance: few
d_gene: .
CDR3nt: TGTGCCACCGCGGATCTTAGGGAAAAACTGTTTTTT
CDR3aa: CATADLREKLFF

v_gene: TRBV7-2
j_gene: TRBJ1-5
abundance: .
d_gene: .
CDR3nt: TGTGCCAGCAGCTTACAATATAATCAGCCCCAGCATTTT
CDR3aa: CASSLQYNQPQHF

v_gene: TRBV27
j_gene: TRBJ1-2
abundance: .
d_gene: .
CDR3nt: TGTGCCAGCAGTTTCCTAACAGGAGGCTACACCTTC
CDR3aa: CASSFLTGGYTF

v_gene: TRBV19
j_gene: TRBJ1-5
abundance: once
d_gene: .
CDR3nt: TGTGCCAGTAGTATAGCTCAGACAGTGGGCAATCAGCCCCAGCATTTT
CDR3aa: CASSIAQTVGNQPQHF

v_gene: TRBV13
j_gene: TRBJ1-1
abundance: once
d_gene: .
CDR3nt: TGTGCCAGCAGCTTTCCGCTTATGGGGGGCAGGGCTTTCTTT
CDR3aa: CASSFPLMGGRAFF

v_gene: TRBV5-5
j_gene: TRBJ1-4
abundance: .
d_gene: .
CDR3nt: TGTGCCAGCAACACCGGGAGCCCTTTTTCCGGAAAACTGTTTTTT
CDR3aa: CASNTGSPFSGKLFF